Each of the 18 T cell receptor beta chains below was sequenced from the same sample in a study of T cells in Graves' hyperthyroidism and ophthalmopathy. Amplified TCR beta CDR3 regions came from RNA transcripts. The TCR CDR3 first-round RT-PCR relied on the HTBI primer set. TCRdb recomputed calls from the multiplex PCR reads with MiXCR, one row per CDR3 protein. In the table there are approximately 700,000 distinct CDR3 sequences, 45% of which are singletons. Sample: peripheral blood or thyroid tissue (not recorded which). Receptor source: an adult man with Graves' disease, either hyperthyroidism or ophthalmopathy (not recorded which).

V and J are TRBV29-1 and TRBJ1-1, with TRBD1 as a possible D gene (6 bases). This CDR3 has 13 residues. Trimming stripped 8 bases from V and 5 bases from J, with 18 bases between. Germline CDR1 reads SQVTM; CDR2 reads ANQGSEA. CDR3 residues: CSLATGARTEAFF. In DNA form, the CDR3 reads TGCAGCTTAGCGACGGGGGCGCGAACTGAAGCTTTCTTT.

In the case of this clonotype: Being one base from a much bigger clone, this may be a read error. As DNA, the CDR3 is TGCAGCCTCCTCCAGGAGGATAACTATGGCTACACCTTC. It codes for CSLLQEDNYGYTF. V usage is TRBV29-1 and J usage is TRBJ1-2; unclear D gene. Germline loops: CDR1 SQVTM, CDR2 ANQGSEA. V dropped 8 bases and J dropped 1 base, with 14 bases sitting between them. The length of the CDR3 is 13 residues.

Turning to this clonotype: A much larger clone lies one base from this, so it may be a read error. The rearrangement links TRBV2 to TRBJ1-6; D is possibly TRBD1 (6 bases). The CDR3 has 13 residues. V lost 10 bases and J 9 bases, leaving 16 bases between the germline ends. Germline V gene data show CDR1 as SNHLY and CDR2 as FYNNEI. This chain's CDR3 is CAKEGRGSSPLHF. The CDR3 DNA reads as TGTGCCAAAGAGGGAAGGGGGAGTTCACCCCTCCACTTT.

Remarks on this clonotype: A much bigger clone sits one base away, suggesting this may be a read error. This CDR3 reads CACTLRQEGNYGYTF. The DNA for the CDR3 is TGTGCCTGCACCCTTAGGCAGGAGGGCAACTATGGCTACACCTTC. This chain connects TRBV2 to TRBJ1-2, with unresolved D. The germline gives CDR1 SNHLY, CDR2 FYNNEI. This CDR3 comprises 15 residues. Trimming took 11 bases from V and 2 from J, leaving 21 bases between them.

This chain connects TRBV7-7 to TRBJ2-5; D possibly corresponds to TRBD1 (6 bases). The CDR3 extends over 13 amino acids. From germline, CDR1 is SSHAT and CDR2 FNYEAQ (reference sequence). V was pared by 8 bases and J by 4 bases, with 14 bases between. The CDR3 nucleotides read TGTGCCAGCGGGAGAGGGGGTCCAGAGACCCAGTACTTC. This codes for CASGRGGPETQYF.

This clonotype has at least ten counts. The chain employs TRBV24-1 and TRBJ2-2; no definite D call. The germline V gene has CDR1 KGHDR and CDR2 SFDVKD. The CDR3 has 14 residues. Trimming shortened V by 1 base and J by 7 bases, and 9 bases separated the two germline ends. CDR3 sequence (DNA): TGTGCCACCAGTGATTTTTGGACGGGCGGGGAGCTGTTTTTT. This codes for CATSDFWTGGELFF.

A remark on this clonotype: A single base separates this from a much larger clone, so it may be a read error. The chain is built from TRBV7-2 and TRBJ1-1, with 9 positions matching TRBD1. This CDR3 has 16 residues. Germline lookup yields CDR1 SGHTA and CDR2 FQGNSA. The CDR3, as DNA: TGTGCCTGCAGCTCCTCGGACAGGGGAACGAACACTGAAGCTTTCTTT. Amino acids: CACSSSDRGTNTEAFF.

This clonotype was recorded a few times. The rearrangement uses TRBV5-4 and TRBJ1-1; 7 bases fit TRBD1. Losses at the gene ends were 3 bases for V and 0 bases for J; bases not matched to a gene: 5. This CDR3 spans 15 amino acids. Germline assignment: CDR1 SGHNT and CDR2 YYREEE (reference sequence). CDR3 residues: CASSWGGQLNTEAFF. CDR3 nucleotide sequence: TGTGCCAGCAGCTGGGGGGGACAGTTGAACACTGAAGCTTTCTTT.

In this sample, this clonotype turned up many times. The rearrangement uses TRBV2 and TRBJ1-4; 7 positions match TRBD1. Germline V lookup: CDR1 SNHLY, CDR2 FYNNEI. This CDR3 is 14 amino acids long. The V gene end was trimmed by 7 bases and the J gene end by 5 bases; junction bases not matched to a gene: 7. For the CDR3, the DNA is TGTGCCAGCATTACGACAGGGCTGAATGAAAAACTGTTTTTT. It encodes CASITTGLNEKLFF.

V gene TRBV7-6 combines with J gene TRBJ2-2; D might be TRBD2 (5 bases). The CDR3 extends over 16 amino acids. The V and J ends lost 5 bases and 2 bases respectively, with 15 bases between them. Germline lookup yields CDR1 SGHVS and CDR2 FNYEAQ. The CDR3 here is CASSVGGGPNTGELFF. In nucleotides, the CDR3 is TGTGCCAGCAGCGTCGGAGGAGGACCTAACACCGGGGAGCTGTTTTTT.

This clonotype was seen many times. V and J are TRBV2 and TRBJ2-7, with unresolved D. CDR1 and CDR2 from the germline V gene are SNHLY and FYNNEI. The CDR3 sequence is 12 residues long. Trimming removed 3 bases from V and 6 bases from J, with 9 bases in between. CDR3 in DNA: TGTGCCAGCAGTGAGGGCAGAATCGAGCAGTACTTC. It yields the protein CASSEGRIEQYF. Based on the CDR3 plus reference TRBV2 and TRBJ2-7, the full variable domain is EPEVTQTPSHQVTQMGQEVILRCVPISNHLYFYWYRQILGQKVEFLVSFYNNEISEKSEIFDDQFSVERPDGSNFTLKIRSTKLEDSAMYFCASSEGRIEQYFGPGTRLTVT.

To note about this clonotype: Without the conserved terminal phenylalanine or tryptophan, this CDR3 likely stems from a read error. The chain uses TRBV5-6 and TRBJ1-1, with TRBD1 matching over 7 bases. Germline CDR1 SGHDT, CDR2 YYEEEE. CDR3 length equals 14 residues. Trimming at V came to 1 base and at J to 4 bases, leaving 4 bases not matched to a gene. CDR3 nucleotide sequence: TGTGCCAGCAGCTTGCGACAGGGCGGCACTGAAGCTTTCCTT. Its translation: CASSLRQGGTEAFL.

This clonotype showed up many times. This rearrangement joins TRBV15 to TRBJ2-7, with TRBD2 identical over 13 bases. The CDR3 consists of 14 residues. The germline gives CDR1 LNHNV, CDR2 YYDKDF (reference sequence). V shed 1 base and J 6 bases; nucleotides not matched to a gene: 0. CDR3 sequence: CATSRGLAGGEQYF. The CDR3 DNA sequence: TGTGCCACCAGCAGAGGACTAGCGGGAGGCGAGCAGTACTTC.

The chain has TRBV12-3 or TRBV12-4 and TRBJ1-2, with a possible D match to TRBD1 (6 bases). CDR3 length: 12 amino acids. Trimming stripped 3 bases from V and 8 bases from J, with 10 bases between. This CDR3 reads CASSFSGGGYTF. CDR3 nucleotides: TGTGCCAGCAGTTTCTCGGGGGGCGGCTACACCTTC.

The gene calls are TRBV2 and TRBJ1-6; no clear D. CDR3 length: 14 amino acids. Germline CDR1 SNHLY, CDR2 FYNNEI. The germline V and J ends were trimmed by 2 bases and 11 bases, with 13 bases remaining between them. The CDR3 reads CASSESGVRPPLHF. CDR3 nucleotide sequence: TGTGCCAGCAGTGAATCTGGGGTTAGGCCACCCCTCCACTTT. The whole variable domain, remainder taken from reference TRBV2 and TRBJ1-6, is EPEVTQTPSHQVTQMGQEVILRCVPISNHLYFYWYRQILGQKVEFLVSFYNNEISEKSEIFDDQFSVERPDGSNFTLKIRSTKLEDSAMYFCASSESGVRPPLHFGNGTRLTVT.

The chain has TRBV20-1 and TRBJ1-5; 7 bases fit TRBD1. CDR1 DFQATT and CDR2 SNEGSKA come from the germline V gene (reference sequence). Unmatched junction bases numbered 8, after V lost 8 bases and J lost 7 bases. The CDR3 runs 12 residues. DNA for the CDR3: TGCAGTTCCGACAGGGAGCGGCAGCCCCAGCATTTT. This encodes CSSDRERQPQHF.

This clonotype was seen only a few times. In DNA form, the CDR3 reads TGTGCCACCAGTGATTCCGACAGGGGCCATGGCTACACCTTC. Protein: CATSDSDRGHGYTF. The chain employs TRBV24-1 and TRBJ1-2; 8 bases agree with TRBD1. The CDR3 totals 14 residues. CDR1 is KGHDR and CDR2 is SFDVKD in the germline V gene. With 2 bases clipped from V and 6 bases from J, the junction kept 4 bases outside the gene matches.

This clonotype was seen more than once but under ten times. The rearrangement joins TRBV7-2 to TRBJ1-6; D remains unclear. CDR3 length: 17 amino acids. V gave up 1 base and J gave up 0 bases, with 10 bases separating them. Germline CDR1 reads SGHTA; CDR2 reads FQGNSA. CDR3 sequence: CASSLGPRRSYNSPLHF. The CDR3 DNA reads TGTGCCAGCAGCTTAGGCCCCAGACGCTCCTATAATTCACCCCTCCACTTT. The full variable domain, its missing parts supplied by reference TRBV7-2 and TRBJ1-6, is GAGVSQSPSNKVTEKGKDVELRCDPISGHTALYWYRQSLGQGLEFLIYFQGNSAPDKSGLPSDRFSAERTGGSVSTLTIQRTQQEDSAVYLCASSLGPRRSYNSPLHFGNGTRLTVT.